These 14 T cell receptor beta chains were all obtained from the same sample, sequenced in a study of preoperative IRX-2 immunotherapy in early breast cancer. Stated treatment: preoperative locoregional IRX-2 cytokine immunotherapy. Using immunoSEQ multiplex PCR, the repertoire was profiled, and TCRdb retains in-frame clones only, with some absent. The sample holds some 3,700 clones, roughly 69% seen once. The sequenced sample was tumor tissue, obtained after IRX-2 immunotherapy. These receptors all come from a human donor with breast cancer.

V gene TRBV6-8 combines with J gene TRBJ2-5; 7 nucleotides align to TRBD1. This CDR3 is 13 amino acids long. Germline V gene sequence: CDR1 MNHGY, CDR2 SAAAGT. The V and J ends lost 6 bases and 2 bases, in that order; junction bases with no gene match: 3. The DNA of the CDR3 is TGTGCCAGCAGCAGGGACAGACAAGAGACCCAGTACTTC. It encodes CASSRDRQETQYF.

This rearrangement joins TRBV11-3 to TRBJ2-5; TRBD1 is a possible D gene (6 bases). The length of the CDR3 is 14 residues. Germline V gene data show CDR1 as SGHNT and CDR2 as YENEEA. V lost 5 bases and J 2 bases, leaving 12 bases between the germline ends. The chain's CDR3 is CASSTNREQETQYF. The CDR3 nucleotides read TGTGCCAGCAGCACAAACAGGGAGCAAGAGACCCAGTACTTC.

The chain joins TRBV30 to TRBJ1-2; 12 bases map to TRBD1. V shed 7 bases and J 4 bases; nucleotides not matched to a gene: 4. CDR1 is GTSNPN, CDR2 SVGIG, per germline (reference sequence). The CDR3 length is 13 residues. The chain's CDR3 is CAFRDRGPYGYTF. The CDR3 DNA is TGTGCCTTCCGGGACAGGGGGCCCTATGGCTACACCTTC.

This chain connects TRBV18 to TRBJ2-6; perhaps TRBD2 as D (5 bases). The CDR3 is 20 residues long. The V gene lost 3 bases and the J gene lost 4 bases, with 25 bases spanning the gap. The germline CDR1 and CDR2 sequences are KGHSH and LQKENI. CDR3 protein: CASSPRIDPLGVAGANVLTF. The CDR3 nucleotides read TGTGCCAGCTCACCGCGCATCGACCCCCTGGGTGTAGCGGGGGCCAACGTCCTGACTTTC.

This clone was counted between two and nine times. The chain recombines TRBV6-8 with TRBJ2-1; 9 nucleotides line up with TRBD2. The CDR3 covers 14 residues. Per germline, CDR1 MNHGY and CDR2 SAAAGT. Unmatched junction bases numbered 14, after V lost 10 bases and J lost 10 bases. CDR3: CAIRPSGVEGEQFF. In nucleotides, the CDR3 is TGTGCCATCAGGCCTAGCGGGGTAGAAGGGGAGCAGTTCTTC.

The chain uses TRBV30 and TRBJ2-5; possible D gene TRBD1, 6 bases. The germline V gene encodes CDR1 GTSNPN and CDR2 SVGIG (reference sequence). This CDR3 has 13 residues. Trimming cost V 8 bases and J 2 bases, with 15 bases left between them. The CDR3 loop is CAKSRTAQETQYF. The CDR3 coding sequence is TGTGCCAAGAGCAGGACAGCACAAGAGACCCAGTACTTC.

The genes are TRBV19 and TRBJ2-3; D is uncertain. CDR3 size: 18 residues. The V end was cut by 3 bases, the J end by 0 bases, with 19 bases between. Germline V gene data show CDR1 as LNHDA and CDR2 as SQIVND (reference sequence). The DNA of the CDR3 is TGTGCCAGTAGTATGTATAGCTTGGGCCCACGGAGCACAGATACGCAGTATTTT. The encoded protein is CASSMYSLGPRSTDTQYF.

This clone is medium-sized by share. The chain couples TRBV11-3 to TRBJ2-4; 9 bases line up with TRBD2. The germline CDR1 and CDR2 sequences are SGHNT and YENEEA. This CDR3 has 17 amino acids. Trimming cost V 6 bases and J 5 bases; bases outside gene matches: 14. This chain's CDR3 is CASRSGIAGGGENIQYF. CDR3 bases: TGTGCCAGCAGATCCGGGATCGCGGGAGGGGGCGAAAACATTCAGTACTTC.

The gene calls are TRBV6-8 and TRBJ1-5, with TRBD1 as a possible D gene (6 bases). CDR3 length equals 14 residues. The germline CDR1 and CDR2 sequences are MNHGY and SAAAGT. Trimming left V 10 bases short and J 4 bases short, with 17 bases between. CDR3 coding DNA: TGTGCCATCAATAAGGGGGGGGCTAATCAGCCCCAGCATTTT. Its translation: CAINKGGANQPQHF.

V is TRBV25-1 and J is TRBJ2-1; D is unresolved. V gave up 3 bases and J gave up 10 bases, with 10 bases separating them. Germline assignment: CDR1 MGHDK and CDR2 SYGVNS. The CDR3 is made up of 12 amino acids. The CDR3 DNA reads TGTGCCAGCAGTGACGATTACTACGAGCAGTTCTTC. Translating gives CASSDDYYEQFF.

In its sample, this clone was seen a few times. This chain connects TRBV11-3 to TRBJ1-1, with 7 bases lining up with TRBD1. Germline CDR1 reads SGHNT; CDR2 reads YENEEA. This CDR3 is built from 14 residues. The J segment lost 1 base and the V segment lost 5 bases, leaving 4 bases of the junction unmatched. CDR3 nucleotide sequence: TGTGCCAGCAGCCAGGGGGTAAGGAACACTGAAGCTTTCTTT. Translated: CASSQGVRNTEAFF.

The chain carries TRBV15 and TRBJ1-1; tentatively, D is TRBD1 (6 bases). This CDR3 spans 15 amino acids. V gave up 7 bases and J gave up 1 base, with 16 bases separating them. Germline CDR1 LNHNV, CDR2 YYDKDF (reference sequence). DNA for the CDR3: TGTGCCACCACCCGGGACACTCTGAGGAACACTGAAGCTTTCTTT. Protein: CATTRDTLRNTEAFF.

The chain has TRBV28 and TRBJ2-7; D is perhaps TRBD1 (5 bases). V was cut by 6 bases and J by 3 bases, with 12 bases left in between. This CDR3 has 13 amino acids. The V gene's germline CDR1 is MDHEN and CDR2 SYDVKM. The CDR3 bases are TGTGCCAGCAGCCTAGTCCAGGGCTACGAGCAGTACTTC. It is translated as CASSLVQGYEQYF.

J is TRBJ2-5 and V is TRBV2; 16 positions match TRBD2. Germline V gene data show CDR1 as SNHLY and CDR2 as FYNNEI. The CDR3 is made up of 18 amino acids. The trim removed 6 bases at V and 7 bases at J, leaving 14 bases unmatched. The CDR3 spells CASSLGLAGGPIQRTQYF. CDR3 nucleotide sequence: TGTGCCAGCAGCTTGGGACTAGCGGGAGGGCCGATCCAAAGGACCCAGTACTTC.